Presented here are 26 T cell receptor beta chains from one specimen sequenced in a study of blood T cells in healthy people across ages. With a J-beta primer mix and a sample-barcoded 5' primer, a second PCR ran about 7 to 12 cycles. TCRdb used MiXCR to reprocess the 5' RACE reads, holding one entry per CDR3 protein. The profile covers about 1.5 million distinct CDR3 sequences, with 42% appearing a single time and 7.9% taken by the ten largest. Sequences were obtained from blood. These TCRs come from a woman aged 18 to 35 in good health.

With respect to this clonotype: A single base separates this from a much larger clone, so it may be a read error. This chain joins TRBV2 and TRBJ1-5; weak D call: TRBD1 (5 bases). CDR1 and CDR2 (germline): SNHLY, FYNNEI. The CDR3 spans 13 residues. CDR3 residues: CARSDARAQPQHF. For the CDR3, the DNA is TGTGCCCGCAGTGACGCCAGGGCGCAGCCCCAGCATTTT.

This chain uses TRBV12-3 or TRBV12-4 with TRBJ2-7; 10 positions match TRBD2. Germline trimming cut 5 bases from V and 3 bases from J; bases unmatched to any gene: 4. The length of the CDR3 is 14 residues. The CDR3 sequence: CASSHGTSVYEQYF. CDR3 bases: TGTGCCAGCAGTCACGGGACTAGCGTCTACGAGCAGTACTTC.

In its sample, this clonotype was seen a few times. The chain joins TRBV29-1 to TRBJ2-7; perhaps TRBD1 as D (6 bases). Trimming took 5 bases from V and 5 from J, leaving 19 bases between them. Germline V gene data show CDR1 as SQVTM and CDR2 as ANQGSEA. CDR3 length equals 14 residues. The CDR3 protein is CSVFSGQGTHEQYF. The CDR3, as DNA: TGCAGCGTTTTCTCGGGACAAGGTACGCACGAGCAGTACTTC.

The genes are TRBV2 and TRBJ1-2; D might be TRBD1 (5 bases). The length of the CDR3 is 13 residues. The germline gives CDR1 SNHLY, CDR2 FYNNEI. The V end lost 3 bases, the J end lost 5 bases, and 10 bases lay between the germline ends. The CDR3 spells CASSDGAYYGYTF. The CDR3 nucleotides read TGTGCCAGCAGTGATGGGGCGTATTATGGCTACACCTTC.

The CDR3 sequence: CACTRQGRGGRGTDTQYF. The DNA of the CDR3 is TGTGCCTGCACCCGACAGGGGAGGGGCGGGAGGGGCACAGATACGCAGTATTTT. The chain combines TRBV7-2 with TRBJ2-3; D may be TRBD2 (9 bases). The CDR3 loop spans 18 amino acids. Germline assignment: CDR1 SGHTA and CDR2 FQGNSA. The germline V and J ends were trimmed by 11 bases and 1 base, with 28 bases remaining between them.

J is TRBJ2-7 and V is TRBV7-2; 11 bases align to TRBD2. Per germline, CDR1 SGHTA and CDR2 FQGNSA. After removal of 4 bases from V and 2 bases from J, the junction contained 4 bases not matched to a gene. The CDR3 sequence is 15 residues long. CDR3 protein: CASSSTSGSAYEQYF. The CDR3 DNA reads TGTGCCAGCAGCTCAACTAGCGGGAGCGCCTACGAGCAGTACTTC.

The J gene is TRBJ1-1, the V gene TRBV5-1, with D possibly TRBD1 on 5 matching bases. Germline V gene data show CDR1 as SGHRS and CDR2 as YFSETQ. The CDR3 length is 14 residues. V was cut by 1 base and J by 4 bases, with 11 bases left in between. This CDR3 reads CASSLQGQFTEAFF. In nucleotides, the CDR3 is TGCGCCAGCAGCTTGCAGGGTCAATTCACTGAAGCTTTCTTT.

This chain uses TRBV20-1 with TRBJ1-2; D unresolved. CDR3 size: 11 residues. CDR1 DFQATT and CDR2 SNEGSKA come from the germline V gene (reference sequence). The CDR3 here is CSAWGVYGYTF. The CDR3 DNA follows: TGCAGCGCTTGGGGAGTCTATGGCTACACCTTC.

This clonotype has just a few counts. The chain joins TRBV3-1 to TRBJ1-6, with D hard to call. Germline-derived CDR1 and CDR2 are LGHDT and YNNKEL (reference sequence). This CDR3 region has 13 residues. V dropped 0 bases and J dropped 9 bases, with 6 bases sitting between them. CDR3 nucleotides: TGTGCCAGCAGCCAAGAGCGGGGTTCACCCCTCCACTTT. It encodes CASSQERGSPLHF.

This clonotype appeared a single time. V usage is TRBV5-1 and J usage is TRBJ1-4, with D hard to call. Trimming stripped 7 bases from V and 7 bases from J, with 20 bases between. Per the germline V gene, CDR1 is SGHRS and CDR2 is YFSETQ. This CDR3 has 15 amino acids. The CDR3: CASATLGSVSEKLFF. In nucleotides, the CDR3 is TGCGCCAGCGCGACCTTGGGAAGCGTGAGTGAAAAACTGTTTTTT. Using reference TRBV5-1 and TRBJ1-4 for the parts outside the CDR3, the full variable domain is KAGVTQTPRYLIKTRGQQVTLSCSPISGHRSVSWYQQTPGQGLQFLFEYFSETQRNKGNFPGRFSGRQFSNSRSEMNVSTLELGDSALYLCASATLGSVSEKLFFGSGTQLSVL.

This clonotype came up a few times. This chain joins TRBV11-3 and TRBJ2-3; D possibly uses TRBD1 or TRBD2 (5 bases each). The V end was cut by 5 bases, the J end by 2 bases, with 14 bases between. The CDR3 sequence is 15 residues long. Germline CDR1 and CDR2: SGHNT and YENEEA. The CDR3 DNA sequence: TGTGCCAGCAGCACAGTGGGGGATATCACAGATACGCAGTATTTT. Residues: CASSTVGDITDTQYF.

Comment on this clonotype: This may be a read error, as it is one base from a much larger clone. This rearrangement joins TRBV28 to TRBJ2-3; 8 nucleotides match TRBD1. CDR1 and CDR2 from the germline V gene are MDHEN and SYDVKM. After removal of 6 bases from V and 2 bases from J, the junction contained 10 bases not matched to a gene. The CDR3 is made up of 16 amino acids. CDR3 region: CASRPLDREFTDTQYF. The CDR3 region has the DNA TGTGCCAGCAGGCCCCTGGACAGGGAGTTCACAGATACGCAGTATTTT.

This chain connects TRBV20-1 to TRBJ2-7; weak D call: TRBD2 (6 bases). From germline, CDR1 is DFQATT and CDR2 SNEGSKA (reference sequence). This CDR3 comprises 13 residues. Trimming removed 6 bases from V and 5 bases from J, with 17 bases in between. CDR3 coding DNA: TGCAGTGCGAGGCCGGGAGCTCTCGACGAGCAGTACTTC. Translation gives CSARPGALDEQYF.

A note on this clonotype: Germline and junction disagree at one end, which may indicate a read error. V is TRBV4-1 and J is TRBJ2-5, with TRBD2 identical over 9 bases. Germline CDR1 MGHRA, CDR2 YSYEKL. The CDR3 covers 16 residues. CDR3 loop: CAGSPRLAANQETQYF. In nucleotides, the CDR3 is TGCGCCGGCAGTCCACGACTAGCGGCAAATCAAGAGACCCAGTACTTC.

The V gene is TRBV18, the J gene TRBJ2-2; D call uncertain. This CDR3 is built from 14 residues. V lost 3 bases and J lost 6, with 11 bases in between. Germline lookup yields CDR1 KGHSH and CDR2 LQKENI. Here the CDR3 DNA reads TGTGCCAGCTCACCCGCAGGAACATCCGGGGAGCTGTTTTTT. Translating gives CASSPAGTSGELFF. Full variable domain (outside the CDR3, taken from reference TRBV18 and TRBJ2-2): NAGVMQNPRHLVRRRGQEARLRCSPMKGHSHVYWYRQLPEEGLKFMVYLQKENIIDESGMPKERFSAEFPKEGPSILRIQQVVRGDSAAYFCASSPAGTSGELFFGEGSRLTVL.

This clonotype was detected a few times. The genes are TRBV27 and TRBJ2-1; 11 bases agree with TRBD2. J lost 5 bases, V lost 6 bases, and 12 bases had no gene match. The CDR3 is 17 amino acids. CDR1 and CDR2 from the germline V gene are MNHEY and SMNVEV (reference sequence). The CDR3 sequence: CASSLPPTSGSNNEQFF. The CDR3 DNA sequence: TGTGCCAGCAGCTTACCCCCAACTAGCGGGAGTAACAATGAGCAGTTCTTC.

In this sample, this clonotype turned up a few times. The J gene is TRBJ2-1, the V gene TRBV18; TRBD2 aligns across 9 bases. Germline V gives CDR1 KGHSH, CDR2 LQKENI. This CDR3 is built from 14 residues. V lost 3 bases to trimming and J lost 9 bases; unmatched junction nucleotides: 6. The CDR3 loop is CASSPLAGEGEQFF. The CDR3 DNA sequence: TGTGCCAGCTCACCCTTAGCGGGGGAGGGTGAGCAGTTCTTC.

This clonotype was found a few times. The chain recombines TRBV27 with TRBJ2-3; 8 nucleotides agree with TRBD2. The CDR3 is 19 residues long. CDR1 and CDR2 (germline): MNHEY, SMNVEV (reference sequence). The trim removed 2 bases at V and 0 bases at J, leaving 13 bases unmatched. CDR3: CASSLKGPSGRWSTDTQYF. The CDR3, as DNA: TGTGCCAGCAGTTTAAAGGGACCGAGCGGGAGATGGAGCACAGATACGCAGTATTTT.

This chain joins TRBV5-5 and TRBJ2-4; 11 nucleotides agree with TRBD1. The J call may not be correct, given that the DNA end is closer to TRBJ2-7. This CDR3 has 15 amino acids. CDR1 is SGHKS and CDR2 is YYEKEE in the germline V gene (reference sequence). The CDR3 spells CASSLTGQGAGEQYF. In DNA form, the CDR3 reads TGTGCCAGCAGCTTGACAGGACAGGGGGCAGGCGAGCAGTACTTC.

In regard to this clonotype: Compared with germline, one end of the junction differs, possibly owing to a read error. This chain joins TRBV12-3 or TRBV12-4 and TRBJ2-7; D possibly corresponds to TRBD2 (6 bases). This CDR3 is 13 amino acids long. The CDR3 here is CASSLGGFYEEYF. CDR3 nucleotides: TGTGCCAGCAGTTTGGGGGGTTTTTACGAGGAGTACTTC.

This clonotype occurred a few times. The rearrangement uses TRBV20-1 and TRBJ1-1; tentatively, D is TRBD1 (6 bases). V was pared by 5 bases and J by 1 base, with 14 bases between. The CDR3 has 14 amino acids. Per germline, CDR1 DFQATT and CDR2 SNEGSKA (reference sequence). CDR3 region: CSAPVTQGNTEAFF. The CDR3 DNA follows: TGCAGTGCTCCTGTAACACAGGGGAACACTGAAGCTTTCTTT.

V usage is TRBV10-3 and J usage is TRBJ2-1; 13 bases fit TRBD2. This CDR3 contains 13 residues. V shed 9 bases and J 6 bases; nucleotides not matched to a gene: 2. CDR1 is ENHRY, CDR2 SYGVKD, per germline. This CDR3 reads CAMTSGRTNEQFF. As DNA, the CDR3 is TGTGCCATGACTAGCGGGAGGACCAATGAGCAGTTCTTC.

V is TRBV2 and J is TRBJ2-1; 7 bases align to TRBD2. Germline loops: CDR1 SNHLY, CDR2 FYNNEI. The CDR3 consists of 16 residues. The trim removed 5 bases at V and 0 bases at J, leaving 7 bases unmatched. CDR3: CASSFTSDRSYNEQFF. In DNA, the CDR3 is TGTGCCAGCAGTTTTACTAGCGACCGCTCCTACAATGAGCAGTTCTTC.

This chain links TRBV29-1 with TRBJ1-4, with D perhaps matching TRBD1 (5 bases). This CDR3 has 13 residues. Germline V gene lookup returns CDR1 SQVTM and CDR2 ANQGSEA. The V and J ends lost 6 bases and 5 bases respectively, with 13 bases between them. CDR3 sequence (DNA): TGCAGCGTAGGGACGGGTGTAAATGAAAAACTGTTTTTT. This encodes CSVGTGVNEKLFF.

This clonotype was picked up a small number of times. The CDR3 DNA sequence: TGTGCCAGCAGCCCTAAGGGGGCGGGGACCTACAATGAGCAGTTCTTC. Translating it yields CASSPKGAGTYNEQFF. This chain links TRBV25-1 with TRBJ2-1, with TRBD1 as a possible D gene (7 bases). The CDR3 is 16 residues long. Trimming removed 6 bases at V and 2 bases at J, with 17 bases between. Germline V gene sequence: CDR1 MGHDK, CDR2 SYGVNS.

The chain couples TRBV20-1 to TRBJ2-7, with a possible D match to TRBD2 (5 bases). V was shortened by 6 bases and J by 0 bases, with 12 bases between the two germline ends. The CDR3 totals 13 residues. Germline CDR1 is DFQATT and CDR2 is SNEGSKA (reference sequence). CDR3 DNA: TGCAGTGCCCCAGCGGATTCCTCCTACGAGCAGTACTTC. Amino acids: CSAPADSSYEQYF.